The 26 T cell receptor beta chains given below trace back to one sample, sequenced in a study of T-cell reconstitution after alpha-beta-depleted transplantation in children. A TCRbeta library incorporating unique molecular identifiers was prepared. In TCRdb, the PCR reads were re-called with MiXCR into one record per CDR3 protein. Among about 980,000 distinct CDR3 sequences listed, about 29% were seen once. The source material was PBMCs, mostly from graft donor cells, sampled 360 days after TCRalphabeta/CD19-depleted stem cell transplant. The receptors were gathered from a boy under three years old who had a stem cell transplant for SCID, so the T cells may come from the graft donor.

This rearrangement joins TRBV20-1 to TRBJ1-4, with D maybe TRBD1 (5 bases). The germline gives CDR1 DFQATT, CDR2 SNEGSKA (reference sequence). The CDR3 has 14 amino acids. The V gene lost 2 bases and the J gene lost 8 bases, with 15 bases spanning the gap. The CDR3 here is CSARSPWGPEKLFF. In nucleotides, the CDR3 is TGCAGTGCTAGATCCCCCTGGGGCCCCGAAAAACTGTTTTTT.

The V gene is TRBV28, the J gene TRBJ1-1; maybe TRBD1 (6 bases). The germline V gene encodes CDR1 MDHEN and CDR2 SYDVKM. V gave up 3 bases and J gave up 4 bases, with 33 bases separating them. The CDR3 sequence is 21 residues long. CDR3 region: CASSFPPLQGSHFPRLTEAFF. DNA of the CDR3: TGTGCCAGCAGTTTCCCCCCCCTACAGGGATCCCACTTCCCGCGCCTCACTGAAGCTTTCTTT. The full variable domain, completed using reference TRBV28 and TRBJ1-1, is DVKVTQSSRYLVKRTGEKVFLECVQDMDHENMFWYRQDPGLGLRLIYFSYDVKMKEKGDIPEGYSVSREKKERFSLILESASTNQTSMYLCASSFPPLQGSHFPRLTEAFFGQGTRLTVV.

The CDR3 DNA follows: TGCGCCAGCGAGGGGGGCTCCTATGAGCAGTTCTTC. Its protein is CASEGGSYEQFF. The chain combines TRBV5-1 with TRBJ2-1; D possibly matches TRBD1 or TRBD2 (6 bases each). Looked up from germline, CDR1 is SGHRS and CDR2 is YFSETQ. CDR3 length: 12 residues. Trimming stripped 7 bases from V and 8 bases from J, with 13 bases between.

The chain recombines TRBV12-3 or TRBV12-4 with TRBJ1-1; D not resolved. This CDR3 is built from 13 residues. With 2 bases removed from V and 1 base from J, the gap between germline ends came to 5 bases. CDR3 amino acids: CASSLNGNTEAFF. Here the CDR3 DNA reads TGTGCCAGCAGTTTAAACGGGAACACTGAAGCTTTCTTT.

This clonotype was found a few times. This chain joins TRBV12-3 or TRBV12-4 and TRBJ1-5; the D gene is possibly TRBD1 (5 bases). V lost 6 bases to trimming and J lost 5 bases, with 8 bases between them. The CDR3 has 12 amino acids. CDR3 sequence: CASRQGDQPQHF. CDR3 sequence (DNA): TGTGCCAGCAGGCAGGGAGATCAGCCCCAGCATTTT.

The sample holds many counts of this clonotype. The chain combines TRBV18 with TRBJ1-5; D gene ambiguous. Per germline, CDR1 KGHSH and CDR2 LQKENI. Trimming took off 2 bases at V and 6 bases at J, with 5 bases between the two ends. The CDR3 is 12 residues long. The chain's CDR3 is CASSPGGQPQHF. The DNA for the CDR3 is TGTGCCAGCTCACCAGGAGGTCAGCCCCAGCATTTT.

The chain has TRBV27 and TRBJ2-2; D is possibly TRBD2 (6 bases). Germline-derived CDR1 and CDR2 are MNHEY and SMNVEV (reference sequence). V lost 5 bases to trimming and J lost 1 base, with 14 bases between them. The CDR3 runs to 16 residues. CDR3 in amino acids: CASSGWRGQNTGELFF. CDR3 sequence (DNA): TGTGCCAGCAGTGGCTGGCGGGGTCAGAACACCGGGGAGCTGTTTTTT.

This clonotype showed up just a few times. The rearrangement joins TRBV9 to TRBJ1-2; D may be TRBD1 (5 bases). CDR3 length equals 15 residues. Trimming shortened V by 0 bases and J by 0 bases, and 9 bases separated the two germline ends. Germline V gives CDR1 SGDLS, CDR2 YYNGEE. CDR3: CASSVEGLPNYGYTF. The CDR3 region has the DNA TGTGCCAGCAGCGTAGAGGGGCTTCCTAACTATGGCTACACCTTC.

This clonotype was seen only a few times. The chain employs TRBV29-1 and TRBJ2-7; 8 bases are shared with TRBD2. The V segment lost 6 bases and the J segment 3 bases; nucleotides outside the gene matches: 7. The CDR3 runs 13 residues. Germline V gene sequence: CDR1 SQVTM, CDR2 ANQGSEA. Written as DNA, the CDR3 is TGCAGCGTGGGCAGCGGGGGCCACTACGAGCAGTACTTC. It yields the protein CSVGSGGHYEQYF.

This clonotype has just a few counts. The rearrangement links TRBV9 to TRBJ2-3, with 9 bases fitting TRBD2. Germline assignment: CDR1 SGDLS and CDR2 YYNGEE. This CDR3 comprises 15 residues. J lost 4 bases, V lost 0 bases, and 3 bases had no gene match. The CDR3 nucleotides read TGTGCCAGCAGCGTAGGGCGGGGGGGCCCAGATACGCAGTATTTT. The encoded protein is CASSVGRGGPDTQYF.

In its sample, this clonotype was seen a few times. The chain uses TRBV21-1 and TRBJ2-7; the table's TRBD1 call for D was not verified on the DNA. TRBV21-1 is tagged as a pseudogene. The CDR3 is 12 amino acids. CDR3 sequence (DNA): TGTGCCAGCACCCGGACAGGGTACGAGCAGTACTTC. Protein sequence: CASTRTGYEQYF.

This clonotype was counted many times. The chain couples TRBV3-1 to TRBJ2-2; the D is unclear. The CDR3 runs 14 residues. Germline CDR1 reads LGHDT; CDR2 reads YNNKEL (reference sequence). V gave up 4 bases and J gave up 0 bases, with 6 bases separating them. CDR3 nucleotides: TGTGCCAGCAGCCGCCGAGCGAACACCGGGGAGCTGTTTTTT. It specifies CASSRRANTGELFF.

V usage is TRBV7-2 and J usage is TRBJ2-1; no reliable D call. The CDR3 contains 12 residues. Germline V lookup: CDR1 SGHTA, CDR2 FQGNSA. V gave up 5 bases and J gave up 7 bases, with 9 bases separating them. CDR3 DNA sequence: TGTGCCAGCAGCACGACTTTGAATGAGCAGTTCTTC. Its translation is CASSTTLNEQFF.

The chain employs TRBV3-1 and TRBJ2-1; no definite D call. This CDR3 is 13 amino acids long. Germline CDR1 and CDR2: LGHDT and YNNKEL (reference sequence). Trimming took 0 bases from V and 8 from J, leaving 8 bases between them. The CDR3 coding sequence is TGTGCCAGCAGCCAAGATCTCTCCTATGAGCAGTTCTTC. Amino acids: CASSQDLSYEQFF.

The chain joins TRBV5-1 to TRBJ1-1; no clear D gene. CDR3 length equals 15 residues. Trimming removed 0 bases from V and 3 bases from J, with 12 bases in between. Germline V lookup: CDR1 SGHRS, CDR2 YFSETQ. The CDR3 loop reads CASSLDFGRYTEAFF. CDR3 sequence (DNA): TGCGCCAGCAGCTTGGATTTCGGGAGATACACTGAAGCTTTCTTT.

This clonotype was counted only a few times. The gene calls are TRBV6-1 and TRBJ2-7; 10 bases fit TRBD1. The ends lost 6 bases at V and 6 bases at J; junction bases unmatched: 11. The CDR3 is made up of 15 amino acids. CDR1 MNHNS and CDR2 SASEGT come from the germline V gene. The chain's CDR3 is CASSSTGTGVGEQYF. The DNA of the CDR3 is TGTGCCAGCAGCTCAACCGGGACAGGGGTTGGCGAGCAGTACTTC.

This clonotype appeared a few times. V gene TRBV5-1 combines with J gene TRBJ2-7; 7 nucleotides align to TRBD1. The CDR3 extends over 15 amino acids. From germline, CDR1 is SGHRS and CDR2 YFSETQ. J was trimmed by 3 bases and V by 2 bases; bases with no gene match: 8. Written as DNA, the CDR3 is TGCGCCAGCAGCTTCCCGGGACAGAGAGGCTACGAGCAGTACTTC. Translating it yields CASSFPGQRGYEQYF.

The gene calls are TRBV6-5 and TRBJ2-6, with 9 nucleotides matching TRBD1. V lost 1 base to trimming and J lost 1 base; unmatched junction nucleotides: 2. CDR1 and CDR2 from the germline V gene are MNHEY and SVGAGI. The CDR3 extends over 17 amino acids. The CDR3 sequence: CASSYWTGDSGANVLTF. The CDR3 bases are TGTGCCAGCAGTTACTGGACAGGGGATTCTGGGGCCAACGTCCTGACTTTC.

This clonotype was found a few times. The V call is TRBV4-1, the J call TRBJ2-3, with no clear D. Germline V CDR1 and CDR2: MGHRA, YSYEKL. Trimming took off 2 bases at V and 4 bases at J, with 7 bases between the two ends. CDR3 length equals 13 residues. CDR3 residues: CASSQRIADTQYF. CDR3 DNA sequence: TGCGCCAGCAGCCAAAGGATCGCAGATACGCAGTATTTT.

The chain is built from TRBV5-1 and TRBJ2-5; TRBD2 matches at 8 bases. CDR1 and CDR2 (germline): SGHRS, YFSETQ. The CDR3 totals 17 residues. V was clipped by 2 bases and J by 1 base; unmatched bases: 10. CDR3 residues: CASSFKIGSGVQETQYF. In DNA form, the CDR3 reads TGCGCCAGCAGCTTCAAGATTGGTAGCGGGGTCCAAGAGACCCAGTACTTC.

J is TRBJ2-1 and V is TRBV9, with 9 nucleotides matching TRBD1. The CDR3 contains 15 residues. The junction had 8 bases not matched to a gene; V was cut back by 3 bases and J by 7 bases. The germline CDR1 and CDR2 sequences are SGDLS and YYNGEE. The CDR3 is CASSDRDRVINEQFF. The CDR3 DNA reads as TGTGCCAGCAGCGACCGGGACAGGGTAATAAATGAGCAGTTCTTC.

In regard to this clonotype: The junction shows a germline mismatch at one end, possibly a read error. This sequence joins TRBV24-1 and TRBJ1-1; D may be TRBD1 (6 bases). The length of the CDR3 is 13 residues. CDR1 is KGHDR and CDR2 is SFDVKD in the germline V gene. CDR3 residues: CASRGNMNTEAFF. CDR3 bases: TGTGCCTCCAGGGGAAACATGAACACTGAAGCTTTCTTT.

This chain uses TRBV5-1 with TRBJ2-3; TRBD2 might be the D (5 bases). V dropped 5 bases and J dropped 0 bases, with 10 bases sitting between them. Germline-derived CDR1 and CDR2 are SGHRS and YFSETQ. This CDR3 has 14 amino acids. The CDR3 reads CASSPGFSTDTQYF. The CDR3 region has the DNA TGCGCCAGCAGTCCGGGATTTAGCACAGATACGCAGTATTTT.

The chain combines TRBV29-1 with TRBJ2-3; D is tentatively TRBD1 or TRBD2 (5 bases each). Germline V gene data show CDR1 as SQVTM and CDR2 as ANQGSEA. The CDR3 covers 15 residues. V was clipped by 1 base and J by 4 bases, with 15 bases between them. The CDR3 here is CSVEVGTPSPDTQYF. DNA for the CDR3: TGCAGCGTTGAAGTCGGGACCCCTTCTCCAGATACGCAGTATTTT.

The genes are TRBV18 and TRBJ1-4, with D unresolved. Trimming cost V 0 bases and J 4 bases, with 9 bases left between them. The CDR3 consists of 15 residues. Germline values: CDR1 KGHSH, CDR2 LQKENI. The CDR3 spells CASSPPETSNEKLFF. The CDR3 coding sequence is TGTGCCAGCTCACCACCGGAGACCAGTAATGAAAAACTGTTTTTT.

The chain joins TRBV15 to TRBJ2-3, with D tentatively TRBD2 (6 bases). V was shortened by 0 bases and J by 4 bases, with 17 bases between the two germline ends. Germline V gene lookup returns CDR1 LNHNV and CDR2 YYDKDF (reference sequence). This CDR3 has 17 amino acids. Here the CDR3 DNA reads TGTGCCACCAGCAGAGAGGATCGGCGGGGCCGTGCAGATACGCAGTATTTT. This sequence encodes CATSREDRRGRADTQYF.